This T cell receptor (beta chain) was observed in a study of shared clonotypes between healthy human individuals. Study outcomes and limitations: Across a handful of donors, naive CD4 shared 5% to 6.5%, naive CD8 over 3%, memory CD4 more than 2%, memory CD8 0.4% to 0.5%.

Cells designated naive CD8 were CD45RO-negative and were positively selected for CCR7, with terminally differentiated effector memory CD45RA+ cells excluded. This clone was observed once. Its antigen remains unidentified. Per germline, CDR1 SNHLY and CDR2 FYNNEI. The germline V and J ends were trimmed by 3 bases and 4 bases, with 9 bases remaining between them. The CDR3 sequence is 13 residues long. When replicate PCRs were run on sorted subsets, they used approximately 210 ng DNA, approximately 27,000 T cell genomes. Authors' methods: Filtering differed because ImmunoSEQ produced junction-only sequences that carried no quality scores. The data were produced by immunoSEQ multiplex PCR, yet TCRdb's version contains in-frame clones alone and is incomplete. The D gene and trimming were derived from the DNA, and the V and J assignments and clone size from that table. The sample records some 2 million clones, around 96% being singletons.

The chain employs TRBV2 and TRBJ2-5; the D gene is possibly TRBD2 (5 bases). This TCR was sampled from a man aged 18 to 29 in good health. Specimen: naive CD8+ T cells sorted from blood. DNA of the CDR3: TGTGCCAGCAGTGAGGGGAGTATAGAGACCCAGTACTTC. Amino acids: CASSEGSIETQYF. Together with reference TRBV2 and TRBJ2-5, the CDR3 gives the full variable domain: EPEVTQTPSHQVTQMGQEVILRCVPISNHLYFYWYRQILGQKVEFLVSFYNNEISEKSEIFDDQFSVERPDGSNFTLKIRSTKLEDSAMYFCASSEGSIETQYFGPGTRLLVL.